These T cell receptor beta chains were read from a single sample in a study of cytotoxic CD8 clonotypes in ibrutinib-treated CLL. This table comes from immunoSEQ multiplex PCR, and its TCRdb copy is limited to in-frame clones, with some not included. The repertoire holds about 70,000 clones, with 90% as singletons. The input for sequencing was PBMCs, taken after 12 months of ibrutinib treatment. These receptor sequences come from a human donor with chronic lymphocytic leukemia. The CDR3 runs from the conserved cysteine through the conserved F or W. Each record gives: D gene, V gene, clone size, J gene, CDR3 DNA, CDR3 protein. The D gene is left open where the match is weak. For some rows the clone size is stated as once, few or many, or as a class when expanded; others skip it.

TRBD1	TRBV6-5	.	TRBJ2-5	TGTGCCAGCAGTTACTCTCACAGGGGTCAGGGGACCCAGTACTTC	CASSYSHRGQGTQYF
.	TRBV7-9	once	TRBJ1-4	TGTGCCAGCAGCTTTTGGTTGGGGATACGGTCTAATGAAAAACTGTTTTTT	CASSFWLGIRSNEKLFF
.	TRBV5-5	.	TRBJ2-7	TGTGCCAGCAGCTTGAACGGCGGAGCCTACGAGCAGTACTTC	CASSLNGGAYEQYF
.	TRBV11-2	.	TRBJ1-1	TGTGCCAGCAGCTTAGAGTCTGGCAGGGTTACTGAAGCTTTCTTT	CASSLESGRVTEAFF
.	TRBV7-2	.	TRBJ1-3	TGTGCCAGCAGCTTAGTTCCTGCGGGCTCTGGAAACACCATATATTTT	CASSLVPAGSGNTIYF
.	TRBV7-3	.	TRBJ2-2	TGTGCCAGCAGCTTAAGCTGGGCCACGGGGGAGCTGTTTTTT	CASSLSWATGELFF
.	TRBV28	few	TRBJ1-2	TGTGCCAGCAGTGATTATGGCTACACCTTC	CASSDYGYTF
.	TRBV29-1	.	TRBJ2-2	TGCAGCGTTGCAGTCTCCCGCACCGGGGAGCTGTTTTTT	CSVAVSRTGELFF
.	TRBV5-8	.	TRBJ1-3	TGTGCCAGCAGCTTCCCATCTTCCTCTGGAAACACCATATATTTT	CASSFPSSSGNTIYF
.	TRBV28	.	TRBJ1-5	TGTGCCAGCAACCCCGGGGGCTCGAGTCGCAATCAGCCCCAGCATTTT	CASNPGGSSRNQPQHF
.	TRBV7-9	.	TRBJ1-2	TGTGCCAGCATCCCCGGAGACGGGGGAGCTAACTATGGCTACACCTTC	CASIPGDGGANYGYTF
.	TRBV5-4	.	TRBJ2-1	TGTGCCAGCAGCGGGGGTCCCCTCGGGAGACCCTCCTACAATGAGCAGTTCTTC	CASSGGPLGRPSYNEQFF
TRBD2	TRBV18	.	TRBJ2-7	TGTGCCAGCTCACCACCGTTACTAGCGGGGACGTACGAGCAGTACTTC	CASSPPLLAGTYEQYF
.	TRBV28	.	TRBJ1-2	TGTGCCAGCGGGGATCTCCTCTATGGCTACACCTTC	CASGDLLYGYTF
.	TRBV5-1	.	TRBJ2-7	TGCGCCAGCAGCTTGGCCGCTGGGGTATTAAGCTACGAGCAGTACTTC	CASSLAAGVLSYEQYF
TRBD1	TRBV2	.	TRBJ2-7	TGTGCCAGCAGTGAAGGACAGGGGGCGATTTACGAGCAGTACTTC	CASSEGQGAIYEQYF
TRBD2	TRBV7-2	.	TRBJ2-7	TGTGCCAGCAGCCCCGGGACTAGTTCCCCCGAGCAGTACTTC	CASSPGTSSPEQYF
TRBD1	TRBV30	once	TRBJ1-1	TGTGCCTGGGGGACAGGGCGAAGCACTGAAGCTTTCTTT	CAWGTGRSTEAFF
TRBD1	TRBV5-1	.	TRBJ2-1	TGCGCCAGCAGCTCTTATGGGACAGTTAATGAGCAGTTCTTC	CASSSYGTVNEQFF
.	TRBV15	.	TRBJ1-2	TGTGCCACCAGCAAAACTGGGGGAAGTTTGTATGGCTACACCTTC	CATSKTGGSLYGYTF
TRBD2	TRBV27	.	TRBJ2-7	TGTGCCAGCAGCCCCGAACTAGCGCCAGCCTACGAGCAGTACTTC	CASSPELAPAYEQYF
.	TRBV7-9	.	TRBJ1-2	TGTGCCAGCAGCTTAACGACAGAAGGTCGCGGCTACACCTTC	CASSLTTEGRGYTF
.	TRBV20-1	.	TRBJ2-4	TGCAGTCAAGGGGGTAGGGACATTCAGTACTTC	CSQGGRDIQYF
TRBD1	TRBV11-3	.	TRBJ1-6	TGTGCCAGCAGCCGGGACAGCTATTCACCCCTCCACTTT	CASSRDSYSPLHF
.	TRBV28	.	TRBJ1-2	TGTGCCAGCACCCCGAGCGGCTATGGCTACACCTTC	CASTPSGYGYTF
.	TRBV19	.	TRBJ1-2	TGTGCCAGTAGTATAATGGCATCTATTAACTATGGCTACACCTTC	CASSIMASINYGYTF
.	TRBV7-2	.	TRBJ1-1	TGTGCCAGCAGCTTAGGTGTGAGCAGGGAAGCTTTCTTT	CASSLGVSREAFF
.	TRBV5-1	.	TRBJ1-2	TGCGCCAGCAGCTCGGGACAAAACTATGGCTACACCTTC	CASSSGQNYGYTF
.	TRBV4-3	.	TRBJ2-3	TGCGCCAGCAGCCTGCGGACGGGAGATACGCAGTATTTT	CASSLRTGDTQYF
.	TRBV11-3	.	TRBJ1-1	TGTGCCAGCAGCCGAGAGGATACTGAAGCTTTCTTT	CASSREDTEAFF
TRBD1	TRBV6-5	.	TRBJ1-4	TGTGCCAGCAGTTACCGTACAGGGGGAGCTGAAAAACTGTTTTTT	CASSYRTGGAEKLFF
TRBD1	TRBV2	.	TRBJ1-4	TGTGCCAGCGGCAGACAGGGATTAGGTTCTAATGAAAAACTGTTTTTT	CASGRQGLGSNEKLFF
.	TRBV19	.	TRBJ1-5	TGTGCCAGTAGTATAAATCGGGAGGTGCATTTTGAACAGCCCCAGCATTTT	CASSINREVHFEQPQHF
.	TRBV5-1	.	TRBJ1-1	TGCGCCAGCAGCTTAACGGTGCGGACGGGGGACACTGAAGCTTTCTTT	CASSLTVRTGDTEAFF
.	TRBV2	.	TRBJ2-5	TGTGCCAGCTCCCGACGACGCGAGGGGACACCTCAAGAGACCCAGTACTTC	CASSRRREGTPQETQYF
.	TRBV4-1	.	TRBJ2-7	TGCGCCAGCAGCCAAGAAAGCCCCGTAGAGCAGTACTTC	CASSQESPVEQYF
.	TRBV11-3	.	TRBJ2-7	TGTGCCAGCAGCTGGGCAGGGTCTAATTCCTACGAGCAGTACTTC	CASSWAGSNSYEQYF
TRBD2	TRBV27	.	TRBJ2-4	TGTGCCAGCAGTCCCAAAGGCACTAGCGGTTTACTAGCCAAAAACATTCAGTACTTC	CASSPKGTSGLLAKNIQYF
.	TRBV5-1	.	TRBJ1-1	TGCGCCAGCAGCGACTTGGCGGGAACGAACACTGAAGCTTTCTTT	CASSDLAGTNTEAFF
.	TRBV29-1	once	TRBJ2-1	TGCAGCGTTGCAGGGACTTCACGGAGGAGCTCCTACAATGAGCAGTTCTTC	CSVAGTSRRSSYNEQFF
.	TRBV9	.	TRBJ1-4	TGTGCCAGCAGCGCCCAGATGGGGGCTAATGAAAAACTGTTTTTT	CASSAQMGANEKLFF
TRBD2	TRBV28	.	TRBJ2-1	TGTGCCAGCAGCCCCCTAGAGCGGGATGTGGGCAATGAGCAGTTCTTC	CASSPLERDVGNEQFF
TRBD2	TRBV5-1	.	TRBJ2-7	TGCGCCAGCAGCTTAATCCCGACTAGCGGTTCTAACTCCTACGAGCAGTACTTC	CASSLIPTSGSNSYEQYF
.	TRBV7-3	.	TRBJ2-3	TGTGCCAGCAGCCTTCTCGGGGGCGGAGATACGCAGTATTTT	CASSLLGGGDTQYF
.	TRBV10-1	.	TRBJ2-1	TGCGCCAGCATTCATAGACCCGGGGTAACCTACAATGAGCAGTTCTTC	CASIHRPGVTYNEQFF
.	TRBV12-5	.	TRBJ1-1	TGTGCTAGTGGCCCCGTCCGGGGGGGTCGGTACACTGAAGCTTTCTTT	CASGPVRGGRYTEAFF
.	TRBV4-1	once	TRBJ2-7	TGCGCCAGCAGCCAAGAACCTGGGGCGCGGTACGAGCAGTACTTC	CASSQEPGARYEQYF
TRBD1	TRBV6-1	few	TRBJ1-2	TGTGCCAGCAGTGACCTGGGGACAGGGGAAGCGGGTGGCTACACCTTC	CASSDLGTGEAGGYTF
.	TRBV7-9	.	TRBJ2-3	TGTGCCAGCAGCTTACCGCGGACTAGCACAGATACGCAGTATTTT	CASSLPRTSTDTQYF
TRBD2	TRBV2	.	TRBJ2-1	TGTGCCAGCAGTGGAAATAGCGGGTCGTACAATGAGCAGTTCTTC	CASSGNSGSYNEQFF
.	TRBV20-1	.	TRBJ1-2	TGCAGTGCTAGTTGGGAGTTTGGCTACACCTTC	CSASWEFGYTF
TRBD2	TRBV9	.	TRBJ2-1	TGTGCCAGCAGCCCTGCCGAGGGAGCGGGAGTTCGGAATGAGCAGTTCTTC	CASSPAEGAGVRNEQFF
TRBD2	TRBV30	.	TRBJ2-2	TGTGCCTGGCGAGGACTAGCGGGCACCGGGGAGCTGTTTTTT	CAWRGLAGTGELFF
TRBD1	TRBV28	.	TRBJ2-5	TGTGCCAGCAGTTTATTGGCGGGGGACAGGGGCCTTAGTGAGACCCAGTACTTC	CASSLLAGDRGLSETQYF
.	TRBV21-1	.	TRBJ1-1	TGTGCCAGCAGCAAGGCCCGCAGGGGGGCGTACACTGAAGCTTTCTTT	CASSKARRGAYTEAFF
.	TRBV7-2	.	TRBJ2-1	TGTGCCAGCAGCTTAGCTCGGGGGCCTTCGTACAATGAGCAGTTCTTC	CASSLARGPSYNEQFF
TRBD1	TRBV27	few	TRBJ1-1	TGTGCCAGCAGGACAGGGGATGTCTCTGAAGCTTTCTTT	CASRTGDVSEAFF
.	TRBV12-2	.	TRBJ2-5	TGTGCAAGTCGCTTTTCCGGGAAGACGAGGGACCACCAAACTGAGTACCAAGAGACCCAGTACTTC	CASRFSGKTRDHQTEYQETQYF
.	TRBV15	.	TRBJ1-1	TGTGCCACCAGCCGCGCCAACTTCGGACAGGAAGCTTTCTTT	CATSRANFGQEAFF
TRBD2	TRBV29-1	.	TRBJ2-1	TGCAGTGTTAATAGACTAGCGGGAGGGTCTGAGCAGTTCTTC	CSVNRLAGGSEQFF